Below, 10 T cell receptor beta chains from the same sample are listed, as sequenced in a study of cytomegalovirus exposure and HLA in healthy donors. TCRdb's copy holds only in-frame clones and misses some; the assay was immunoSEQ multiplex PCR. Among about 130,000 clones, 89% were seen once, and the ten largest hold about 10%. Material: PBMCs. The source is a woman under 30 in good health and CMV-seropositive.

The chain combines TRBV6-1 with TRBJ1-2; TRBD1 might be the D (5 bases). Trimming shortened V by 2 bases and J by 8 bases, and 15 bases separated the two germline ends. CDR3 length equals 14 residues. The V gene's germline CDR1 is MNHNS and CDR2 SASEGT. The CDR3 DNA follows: TGTGCCAGCAGTGAAAATCAGGGAGGGTTGGGCTACACCTTC. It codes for CASSENQGGLGYTF.

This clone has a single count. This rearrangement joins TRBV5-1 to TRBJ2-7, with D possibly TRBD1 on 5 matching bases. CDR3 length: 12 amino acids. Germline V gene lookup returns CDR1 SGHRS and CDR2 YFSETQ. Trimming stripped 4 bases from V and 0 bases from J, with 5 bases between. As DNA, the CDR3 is TGCGCCAGCAGCGACAGCTCCTACGAGCAGTACTTC. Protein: CASSDSSYEQYF.

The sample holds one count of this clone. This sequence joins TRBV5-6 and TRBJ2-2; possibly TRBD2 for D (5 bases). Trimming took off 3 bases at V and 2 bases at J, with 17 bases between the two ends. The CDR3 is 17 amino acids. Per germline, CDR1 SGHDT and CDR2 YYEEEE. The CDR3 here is CASSSPIRGGNTGELFF. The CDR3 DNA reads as TGTGCCAGCAGCTCCCCAATCCGAGGAGGAAACACCGGGGAGCTGTTTTTT.

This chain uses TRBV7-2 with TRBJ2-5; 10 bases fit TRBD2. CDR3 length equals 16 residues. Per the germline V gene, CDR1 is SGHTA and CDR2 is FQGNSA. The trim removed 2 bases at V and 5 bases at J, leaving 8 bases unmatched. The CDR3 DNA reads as TGTGCCAGCAGCTTAAACGCACTAGCGGGGTCGGAGACCCAGTACTTC. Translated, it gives CASSLNALAGSETQYF.

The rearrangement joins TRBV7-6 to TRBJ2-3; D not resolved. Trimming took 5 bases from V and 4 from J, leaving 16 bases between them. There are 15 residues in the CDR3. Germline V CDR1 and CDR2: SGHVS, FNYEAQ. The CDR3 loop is CASSQLVPPADTQYF. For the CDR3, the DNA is TGTGCCAGCAGCCAACTGGTCCCGCCGGCAGATACGCAGTATTTT.

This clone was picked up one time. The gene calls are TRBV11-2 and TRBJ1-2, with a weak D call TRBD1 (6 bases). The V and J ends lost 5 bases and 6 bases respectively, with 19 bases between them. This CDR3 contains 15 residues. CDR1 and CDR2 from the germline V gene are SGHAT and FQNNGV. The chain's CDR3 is CASSGIRGAQNGYTF. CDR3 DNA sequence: TGTGCCAGCAGCGGGATCCGGGGGGCCCAAAATGGCTACACCTTC.

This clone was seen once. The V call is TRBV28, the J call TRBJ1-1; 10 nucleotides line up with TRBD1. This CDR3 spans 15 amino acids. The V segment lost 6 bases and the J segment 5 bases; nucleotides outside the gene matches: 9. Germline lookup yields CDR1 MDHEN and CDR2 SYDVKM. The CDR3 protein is CASRDRGRGVTEAFF. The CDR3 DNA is TGTGCCAGCAGAGACAGGGGGCGAGGAGTAACTGAAGCTTTCTTT.

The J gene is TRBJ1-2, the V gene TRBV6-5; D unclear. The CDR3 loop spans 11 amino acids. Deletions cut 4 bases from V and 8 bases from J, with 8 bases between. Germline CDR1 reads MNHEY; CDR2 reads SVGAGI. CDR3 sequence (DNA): TGTGCCAGCAGTTCGGGGTTCGGCTACACCTTC. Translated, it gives CASSSGFGYTF.

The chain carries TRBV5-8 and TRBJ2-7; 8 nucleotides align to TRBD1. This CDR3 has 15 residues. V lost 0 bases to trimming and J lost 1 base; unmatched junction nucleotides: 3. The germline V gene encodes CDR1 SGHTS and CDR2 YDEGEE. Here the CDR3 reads CASSLGQGLSYEQYF. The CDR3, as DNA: TGTGCCAGCAGCTTGGGACAGGGGCTATCCTACGAGCAGTACTTC.

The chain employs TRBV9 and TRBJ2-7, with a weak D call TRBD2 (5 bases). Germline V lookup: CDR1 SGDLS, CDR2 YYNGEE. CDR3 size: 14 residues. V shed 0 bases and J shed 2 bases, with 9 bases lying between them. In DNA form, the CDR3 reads TGTGCCAGCAGCGTAGGCAGCGGTACCTACGAGCAGTACTTC. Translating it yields CASSVGSGTYEQYF.